The 9 T cell receptor beta chains in this list originate from one sample, sequenced in a study of Graves' ophthalmopathy and Graves' hyperthyroidism. Amplification of the TCR beta CDR3 regions used RNA transcripts (as template). The authors performed first-round RT-PCR with HTBI primers and then a second-round multiplex PCR. TCRdb redid the calling of the multiplex PCR reads with MiXCR, one entry per CDR3 protein. In the table there are approximately 500,000 distinct CDR3 sequences, around 14% of which are singletons. The sample taken for sequencing was blood. Receptors were obtained from a woman aged 25 to 39 with Graves' ophthalmopathy.

This chain links TRBV6-1 with TRBJ2-7, with a possible D match to TRBD2 (7 bases). The CDR3 loop spans 14 amino acids. Trimming removed 3 bases from V and 4 bases from J, with 13 bases in between. Germline V CDR1 and CDR2: MNHNS, SASEGT. CDR3 sequence reads: CASSEGGGGYEQYF. CDR3 DNA: TGTGCCAGCAGTGAGGGGGGGGGCGGTTACGAGCAGTACTTC.

In its sample, this clonotype was seen many times. A much larger clone differs from this one at a single base, so this may be a read error. This chain links TRBV28 with TRBJ2-7; 8 nucleotides line up with TRBD1. Trimming cost V 8 bases and J 3 bases; bases outside gene matches: 6. The CDR3 runs 13 residues. In germline, CDR1 is MDHEN, CDR2 SYDVKM. In DNA, the CDR3 is TGTGCCAGCGGGGACAGGCCTAACTACGAGCAGTACTTC. This translates into CASGDRPNYEQYF.

This clonotype was counted many times. V usage is TRBV10-3 and J usage is TRBJ2-2; D is perhaps TRBD1 (6 bases). Germline V gene data show CDR1 as ENHRY and CDR2 as SYGVKD. Trimming left V 10 bases short and J 7 bases short, with 19 bases between. The CDR3 consists of 14 residues. For the CDR3, the DNA is TGTGCCACCGGGCTAGGGGGTTCGGACGGGGAGCTGTTTTTT. Translation gives CATGLGGSDGELFF.

This clonotype was picked up many times. The chain recombines TRBV6-1 with TRBJ2-2, with TRBD1 as a possible D gene (5 bases). V was clipped by 0 bases and J by 5 bases, with 13 bases between them. The V gene's germline CDR1 is MNHNS and CDR2 SASEGT. This CDR3 comprises 16 residues. CDR3 bases: TGTGCCAGCAGTGAAGCGGGCCCAGGGTGGACCGGGGAGCTGTTTTTT. Its translation is CASSEAGPGWTGELFF.

This clonotype was recorded many times. This chain joins TRBV5-1 and TRBJ1-2; no clear D gene. The CDR3 length is 15 residues. The V end lost 4 bases, the J end lost 6 bases, and 19 bases lay between the germline ends. Germline CDR1 is SGHRS and CDR2 is YFSETQ. In DNA, the CDR3 is TGCGCCAGCAGCCAACGCGAAAAAGGAGACGATGGCTACACCTTC. Amino acids: CASSQREKGDDGYTF. Looking up the rest from reference TRBV5-1 and TRBJ1-2 gives the full variable domain: KAGVTQTPRYLIKTRGQQVTLSCSPISGHRSVSWYQQTPGQGLQFLFEYFSETQRNKGNFPGRFSGRQFSNSRSEMNVSTLELGDSALYLCASSQREKGDDGYTFGSGTRLTVV.

This clonotype was seen ten or more times. The CDR3 protein is CASSHLTSGITYEQYF. The DNA for the CDR3 is TGTGCCAGCAGCCATCTGACTAGCGGGATCACCTACGAGCAGTACTTC. The chain has TRBV6-1 and TRBJ2-7; 11 bases match TRBD2. With V trimmed by 6 bases and J by 2 bases, 9 bases remained unmatched. The germline V gene has CDR1 MNHNS and CDR2 SASEGT. This CDR3 spans 16 amino acids.

At least ten counts were recorded for this clonotype. The chain is built from TRBV6-5 and TRBJ1-2; tentative D call: TRBD1 (5 bases). Germline CDR1 and CDR2: MNHEY and SVGAGI. V was shortened by 1 base and J by 0 bases, with 6 bases between the two germline ends. The CDR3 has 14 amino acids. CDR3: CASSYLTANYGYTF. DNA for the CDR3: TGTGCCAGCAGTTACTTGACAGCTAACTATGGCTACACCTTC.

At least ten counts were recorded for this clonotype. The chain recombines TRBV6-5 with TRBJ1-5; D uncertain. V shed 8 bases and J shed 7 bases, with 15 bases lying between them. The germline V gene encodes CDR1 MNHEY and CDR2 SVGAGI. CDR3 length: 13 amino acids. The CDR3 is CASVGGFTQPQHF. The CDR3 DNA follows: TGTGCCAGCGTAGGTGGCTTTACCCAGCCCCAGCATTTT.

This clonotype showed up many times. The rearrangement uses TRBV11-2 and TRBJ2-5; 7 nucleotides line up with TRBD1. Germline loops: CDR1 SGHAT, CDR2 FQNNGV. V lost 3 bases and J lost 4; bases outside the gene matches: 2. The CDR3 length is 13 residues. Written as DNA, the CDR3 is TGTGCCAGCAGCTTCGGGACAGTAGAGACCCAGTACTTC. Residues: CASSFGTVETQYF.